The T cell receptor beta chain described here comes from a study of T cells expressing NK-cell markers. Study-level background: Beta-chain profiling covered CD3+CD56+NKG2C+, CD3+CD56+NKG2C- and CD3+CD56-NKG2C+ sorted subsets.

This CDR3 has 14 amino acids. UMIs were included in TCR beta cDNA generated by 5'RACE template switching. Reanalyzing the 5' RACE reads, TCRdb keeps one entry per CDR3 protein, without DNA. This sample's table has roughly 300,000 distinct CDR3 sequences. The receptor comes from a woman aged 18 to 75 in good health. The V gene is TRBV12-3 or TRBV12-4, the J gene TRBJ2-5; TCRdb selects TRBD1, and the lack of DNA leaves this call unchecked. Input material: blood T cells: a sorted CD56 or NKG2C T cell subset, CD4+ or CD8+ T cells, or bulk PBMC T cells (not recorded which). Here the CDR3 reads CASSISGGEETQYF.